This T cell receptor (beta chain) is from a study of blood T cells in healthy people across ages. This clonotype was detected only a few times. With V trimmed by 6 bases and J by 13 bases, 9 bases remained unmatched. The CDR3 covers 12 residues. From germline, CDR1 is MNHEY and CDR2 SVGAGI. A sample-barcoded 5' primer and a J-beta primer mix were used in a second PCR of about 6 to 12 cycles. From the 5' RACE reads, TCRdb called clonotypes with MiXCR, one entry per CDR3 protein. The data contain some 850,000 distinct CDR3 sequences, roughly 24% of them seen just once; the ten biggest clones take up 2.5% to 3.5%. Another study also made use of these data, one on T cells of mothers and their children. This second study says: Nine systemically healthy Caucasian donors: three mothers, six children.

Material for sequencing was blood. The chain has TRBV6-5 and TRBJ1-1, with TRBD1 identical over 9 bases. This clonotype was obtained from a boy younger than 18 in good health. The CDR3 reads CASSRGTGRGFF. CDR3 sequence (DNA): TGTGCCAGCAGCCGTGGGACAGGGAGGGGTTTCTTT.